This is a list of T cell receptor beta chains from one sample in a study of blood T cell repertoires in COVID-19. Only in-frame clones appear in the TCRdb table, and some are missing; sequencing was by immunoSEQ multiplex PCR. The sample gives almost 500,000 clones, 75% to 90% of which show up once; 7% to 10% is in the top ten. The sequenced material came from PBMCs or T cells enriched from blood (not recorded which). The receptors here all came from a woman aged 55-69 years who had recovered from COVID-19. The CDR3 runs from the conserved cysteine through the conserved F or W. D genes are given only for firm matches. Clone size, where shown, is once, few, many, or a class for clones that have expanded.

D gene	V gene	clone size	J gene	CDR3 protein	CDR3 DNA
NA	TRBV10-3	NA	TRBJ2-3	CAIGASGLSTDTQYF	TGTGCCATTGGCGCCTCAGGACTGAGCACAGATACGCAGTATTTT
NA	TRBV24-1	NA	TRBJ1-2	CATSEASPRAGYTF	TGTGCCACCAGTGAGGCTAGCCCCCGGGCGGGCTACACCTTC
TRBD2	TRBV7-7	NA	TRBJ2-1	CASSPSGGASYNEQFF	TGTGCCAGCAGCCCGAGCGGGGGGGCCTCCTACAATGAGCAGTTCTTC
NA	TRBV19	NA	TRBJ1-2	CASSIQGRYYGYTF	TGTGCCAGTAGTATACAGGGTCGATACTATGGCTACACCTTC
TRBD1	TRBV24-1	NA	TRBJ1-5	CATSDSGGKEPQHF	TGTGCCACCAGTGATTCAGGGGGAAAAGAGCCCCAGCATTTT
NA	TRBV23-1	NA	TRBJ2-7	CASSQSRDSKRPSSYEQYF	TGCGCCAGCAGTCAATCGCGGGACAGTAAACGACCCAGCTCCTACGAGCAGTACTTC
TRBD2	TRBV7-2	NA	TRBJ2-3	CASSLKTLLAGASTDTQYF	TGTGCCAGCAGCCTAAAAACCTTACTAGCGGGGGCTAGCACAGATACGCAGTATTTT
NA	TRBV7-2	NA	TRBJ2-7	CASSPHGGVNFEQYF	TGTGCCAGCAGCCCCCACGGAGGCGTTAACTTCGAGCAGTACTTC
TRBD2	TRBV29-1	NA	TRBJ2-1	CSVKRGGFNEQFF	TGCAGCGTCAAGCGGGGGGGTTTTAATGAGCAGTTCTTC
NA	TRBV27	once	TRBJ1-2	CASRQTGKGGYTF	TGTGCCAGCAGGCAAACAGGAAAGGGTGGCTACACCTTC
TRBD1	TRBV19	NA	TRBJ2-7	CASSPGTGIYEQYF	TGTGCCAGTAGTCCGGGGACAGGGATCTACGAGCAGTACTTC
TRBD1	TRBV7-2	NA	TRBJ1-2	CASSTIRGPYGYTF	TGTGCCAGCAGCACAATCAGGGGGCCCTATGGCTACACCTTC
NA	TRBV12-3/TRBV12-4	NA	TRBJ1-2	CASSETVNYGYTF	TGTGCCAGCAGCGAGACAGTTAACTATGGCTACACCTTC
TRBD1	TRBV19	NA	TRBJ1-6	CASSERDRVRNSPLHF	TGTGCCAGTAGTGAGCGGGACAGGGTGAGGAATTCACCCCTCCACTTT
TRBD1	TRBV10-3	NA	TRBJ2-2	CAISEPGTGYPGELFF	TGTGCCATCAGTGAGCCCGGGACAGGGTACCCCGGGGAGCTGTTTTTT
TRBD2	TRBV4-2	NA	TRBJ2-1	CASSPAVLSGGRNEQFF	TGTGCCAGCAGCCCAGCCGTCCTGTCGGGGGGTAGAAATGAGCAGTTCTTC
TRBD1	TRBV18	NA	TRBJ2-2	CASSLGTATGELFF	TGTGCCAGCTCACTGGGGACAGCCACCGGGGAGCTGTTTTTT
NA	TRBV25-1	NA	TRBJ2-2	CASSESAGWDTGELFF	TGTGCCAGCAGTGAATCAGCAGGGTGGGACACCGGGGAGCTGTTTTTT
TRBD1	TRBV2	NA	TRBJ2-1	CARGQDNEQFF	TGTGCCAGGGGACAGGACAATGAGCAGTTCTTC
TRBD1	TRBV2	NA	TRBJ2-3	CASNDRGGSTDTQYF	TGTGCCAGCAATGACAGGGGCGGCAGCACAGATACGCAGTATTTT
TRBD1	TRBV3-1/TRBV3-2	NA	TRBJ2-6	CASSLGTGGSGANVLTF	TGTGCCAGCAGCCTAGGGACAGGGGGCTCTGGGGCCAACGTCCTGACTTTC
TRBD1	TRBV10-3	NA	TRBJ1-6	CAISDKTGGYNSPLHF	TGTGCCATCAGTGATAAGACAGGGGGTTATAATTCACCCCTCCACTTT
TRBD1	TRBV4-1	NA	TRBJ1-3	CASSSGTGGNTIYF	TGCGCCAGCAGCTCCGGGACAGGGGGAAACACCATATATTTT
NA	TRBV5-1	NA	TRBJ2-3	CASSSRSISTDTQYF	TGCGCCAGCAGCTCGCGAAGCATTTCCACAGATACGCAGTATTTT
TRBD1	TRBV24-1	NA	TRBJ2-3	CATSDPGQGPSTDTQYF	TGTGCCACCAGTGATCCCGGACAGGGACCTAGCACAGATACGCAGTATTTT
TRBD2	TRBV2	NA	TRBJ2-5	CASSNPSGGSQETQYF	TGTGCCAGCAGCAACCCTAGCGGGGGGTCCCAAGAGACCCAGTACTTC
NA	TRBV12-3/TRBV12-4	once	TRBJ2-2	CASIFTGELFF	TGTGCCAGCATCTTCACCGGGGAGCTGTTTTTT
NA	TRBV5-1	NA	TRBJ2-3	CASIKEAGIGTDTQYF	TGCGCCAGCATCAAAGAAGCAGGTATCGGCACAGATACGCAGTATTTT
NA	TRBV18	once	TRBJ2-2	CASSPSRGAGELFF	TGTGCCAGCTCACCATCCAGGGGAGCCGGGGAGCTGTTTTTT
NA	TRBV12-5	NA	TRBJ2-1	CASGLGGDNEQFF	TGTGCTAGTGGTTTAGGCGGGGACAATGAGCAGTTCTTC
TRBD1	TRBV6-5	NA	TRBJ2-2	CASSYSPGGTGELFF	TGTGCCAGCAGTTACTCTCCAGGGGGCACCGGGGAGCTGTTTTTT
TRBD1	TRBV10-2	NA	TRBJ1-5	CASRTGTDNQPQHF	TGCGCCAGCAGAACCGGGACAGACAATCAGCCCCAGCATTTT
TRBD1	TRBV30	NA	TRBJ2-7	CAWSVDRGYEQYF	TGTGCCTGGAGTGTAGACAGGGGCTACGAGCAGTACTTC
NA	TRBV5-1	NA	TRBJ1-1	CASSSQGGGTEAFF	TGCGCCAGCAGCTCACAGGGCGGGGGGACTGAAGCTTTCTTT
TRBD1	TRBV30	NA	TRBJ1-6	CAWSGDRVNSPLHF	TGTGCCTGGAGTGGGGACAGAGTAAATTCACCCCTCCACTTT
NA	TRBV21-1	NA	TRBJ1-3	CASSHTKGITGGITGNTIYF	TGTGCCAGCAGCCACACGAAGGGGATAACAGGGGGCATTACGGGAAACACCATATATTTT
TRBD1	TRBV6-6	NA	TRBJ2-7	CASHRGTGSYEQYF	TGTGCCAGCCACAGGGGGACAGGGAGCTACGAGCAGTACTTC
TRBD1	TRBV7-9	NA	TRBJ1-2	CASSRDSYGYTF	TGTGCCAGCAGTCGGGACAGCTATGGCTACACCTTC
TRBD1	TRBV10-1	once	TRBJ2-2	CATGTGLPGELFF	TGCGCCACCGGGACAGGGCTTCCCGGGGAGCTGTTTTTT
TRBD1	TRBV11-2	NA	TRBJ2-7	CASRTGTGKHEQYF	TGTGCCAGCAGAACCGGGACAGGGAAACACGAGCAGTACTTC
NA	TRBV9	once	TRBJ1-4	CASSVVPGVGEKLFF	TGTGCCAGCAGCGTAGTCCCGGGGGTGGGTGAAAAACTGTTTTTT
TRBD1	TRBV2	NA	TRBJ2-3	CASSPDRGTDTQYF	TGTGCCAGCAGTCCGGACAGGGGGACAGATACGCAGTATTTT
NA	TRBV20-1	once	TRBJ2-1	CSAPDGFKQFF	TGCAGTGCACCCGACGGGTTTAAGCAGTTCTTC
NA	TRBV4-1	NA	TRBJ1-2	CASSQAGIYGYTF	TGCGCCAGCAGCCAAGCAGGCATCTATGGCTACACCTTC
NA	TRBV6-2/TRBV6-3	NA	TRBJ2-3	CASSDWGRTDTQYF	TGTGCCAGCAGTGATTGGGGCAGGACAGATACGCAGTATTTT
NA	TRBV5-1	NA	TRBJ1-1	CASSDGQLYTEAFF	TGCGCCAGCAGCGACGGACAGTTATACACTGAAGCTTTCTTT
NA	TRBV2	once	TRBJ2-7	CASSEVQGGEQYF	TGTGCCAGCAGTGAAGTTCAGGGTGGCGAGCAGTACTTC
NA	TRBV7-2	NA	TRBJ1-3	CASSVGNLQGGYTIYF	TGTGCCAGCAGCGTGGGGAATTTACAGGGCGGATACACCATATATTTT
TRBD1	TRBV2	NA	TRBJ2-3	CASSTQGVSTDTQYF	TGTGCCAGCAGTACTCAGGGGGTTAGCACAGATACGCAGTATTTT
TRBD1	TRBV5-1	NA	TRBJ2-7	CASSPPAQGALVEQYF	TGCGCCAGCAGCCCCCCCGCGCAGGGGGCTTTAGTCGAGCAGTACTTC
TRBD2	TRBV19	NA	TRBJ2-7	CASSTGTSGGNEQYF	TGTGCCAGTAGTACCGGGACTAGCGGGGGTAACGAGCAGTACTTC
TRBD2	TRBV5-1	NA	TRBJ2-3	CASILGLAGLPDTQYF	TGCGCCAGCATCCTCGGACTAGCGGGGTTACCAGATACGCAGTATTTT
TRBD2	TRBV9	NA	TRBJ2-3	CASSVEGTSGYSDTQYF	TGTGCCAGCAGCGTAGAGGGGACTAGCGGATACTCTGATACGCAGTATTTT
NA	TRBV5-6	NA	TRBJ1-2	CASSLGQVTYGYTF	TGTGCCAGCAGCTTGGGACAGGTAACCTATGGCTACACCTTC
NA	TRBV18	NA	TRBJ1-2	CASSPMSVTNYGYTF	TGTGCCAGCTCACCAATGTCGGTTACCAACTATGGCTACACCTTC